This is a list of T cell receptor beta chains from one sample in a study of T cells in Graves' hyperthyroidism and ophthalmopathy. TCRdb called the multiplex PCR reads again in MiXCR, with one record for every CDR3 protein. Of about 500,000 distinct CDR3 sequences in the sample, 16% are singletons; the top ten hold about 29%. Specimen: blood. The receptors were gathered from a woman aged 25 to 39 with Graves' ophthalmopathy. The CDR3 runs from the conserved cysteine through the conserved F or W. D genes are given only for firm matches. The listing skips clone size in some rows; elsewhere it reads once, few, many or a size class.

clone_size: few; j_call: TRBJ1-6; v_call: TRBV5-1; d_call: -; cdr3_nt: TGCGCCAGCAGCGTTGACGGAAAAAATTCACCCCTCCACTTT; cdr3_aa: CASSVDGKNSPLHF
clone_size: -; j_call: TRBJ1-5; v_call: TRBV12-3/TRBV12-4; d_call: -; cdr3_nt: TGTGCCAGCAGTTGGGGCCAGGACAATCAGCCCCAGCATTTT; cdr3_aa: CASSWGQDNQPQHF
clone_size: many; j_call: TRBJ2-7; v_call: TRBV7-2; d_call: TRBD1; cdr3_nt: TGTGCCAGCAGCCAACGACAGGGGCCCTACGAGCAGTACTTC; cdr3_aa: CASSQRQGPYEQYF
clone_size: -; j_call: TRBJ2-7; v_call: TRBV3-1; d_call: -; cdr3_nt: TGTGCCAGCAGCTACCGGGACGAGGACGAGCAGTACTTC; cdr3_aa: CASSYRDEDEQYF
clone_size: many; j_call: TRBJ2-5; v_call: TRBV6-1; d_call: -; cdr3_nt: TGTGCCAGCACTCCAGGGAGTCGGGAGACCCAGTACTTC; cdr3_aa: CASTPGSRETQYF
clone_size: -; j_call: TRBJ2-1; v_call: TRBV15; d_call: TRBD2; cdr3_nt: TGTGCCACCAGCACCAGCGGGAGGGCTGACAATGAGCAGTTCTTC; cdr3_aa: CATSTSGRADNEQFF
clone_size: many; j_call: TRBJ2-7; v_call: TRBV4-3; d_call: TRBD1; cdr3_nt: TGCGCCAGCAGCCACTTTCCGGGACAGACTTACGAGCAGTACTTC; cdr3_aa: CASSHFPGQTYEQYF
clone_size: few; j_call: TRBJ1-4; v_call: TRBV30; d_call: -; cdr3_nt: TGTGCCTGGAGTAGGTCGACGGGGGAAAAACTGTTTTTT; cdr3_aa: CAWSRSTGEKLFF
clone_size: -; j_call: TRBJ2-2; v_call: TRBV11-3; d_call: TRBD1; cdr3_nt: TGTGCCAGCAGCCTCGACAGGGGGCTGGATGCCGGGGAGCTGTTTTTT; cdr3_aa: CASSLDRGLDAGELFF
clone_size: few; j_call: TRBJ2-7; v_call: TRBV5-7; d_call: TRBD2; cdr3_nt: TGTGCCAGCAGCGCAAAACTAGCGGGAGAAGTGTACGAGCAGTACTTC; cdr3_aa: CASSAKLAGEVYEQYF
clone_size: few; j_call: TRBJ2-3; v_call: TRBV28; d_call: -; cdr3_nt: TGTGCCAGCAGCCCCTGGCAGGGGCGTACAGATACGCAGTATTTT; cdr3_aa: CASSPWQGRTDTQYF
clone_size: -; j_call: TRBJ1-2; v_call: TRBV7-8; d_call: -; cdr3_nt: TGTGCCAGCAGCACACTCTCTACAGACCCCTATGGCTACACCTTC; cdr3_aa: CASSTLSTDPYGYTF
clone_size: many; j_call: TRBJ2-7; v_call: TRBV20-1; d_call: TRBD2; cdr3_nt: TGCAGTGCTAGAGATGGGACTACGGCCTACGAGCAGTACTTC; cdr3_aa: CSARDGTTAYEQYF
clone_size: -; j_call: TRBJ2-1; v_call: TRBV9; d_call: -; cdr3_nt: TGTGCCAGCAGCGCCGACGGAGGTTACAATGAGCAGTTCTTC; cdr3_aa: CASSADGGYNEQFF
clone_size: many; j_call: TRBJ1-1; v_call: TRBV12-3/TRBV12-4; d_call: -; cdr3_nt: TGTGCCAGCAGCCGCGCCTATGGATCCACTGAAGCTTTCTTT; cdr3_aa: CASSRAYGSTEAFF
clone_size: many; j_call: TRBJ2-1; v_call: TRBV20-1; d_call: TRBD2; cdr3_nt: TGCAGTGCTACGCTCGGGACTAGCGGGTTCTACAATGAGCAGTTCTTC; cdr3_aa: CSATLGTSGFYNEQFF
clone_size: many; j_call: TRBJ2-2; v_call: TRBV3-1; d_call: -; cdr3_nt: TGTGCCAGCAGCCAAGATGGCCTAGCCCTAAACACCGGGGAGCTGTTTTTT; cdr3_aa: CASSQDGLALNTGELFF
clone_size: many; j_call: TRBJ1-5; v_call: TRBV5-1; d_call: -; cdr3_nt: TGCGCCAGCAGCTCGACGGGTAATAGCAATCAGCCCCAGCATTTT; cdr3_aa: CASSSTGNSNQPQHF
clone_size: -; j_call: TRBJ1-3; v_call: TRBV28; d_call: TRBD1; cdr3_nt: TGTGCCAGCAGGGGGGGACAGGCCGTTGACACCATATATTTT; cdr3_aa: CASRGGQAVDTIYF
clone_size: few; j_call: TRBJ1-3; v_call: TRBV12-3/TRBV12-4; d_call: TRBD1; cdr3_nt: TGTGCCAGCAGCCACGCTGGGGGGACAGGGATCAACACCATATATTTT; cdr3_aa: CASSHAGGTGINTIYF
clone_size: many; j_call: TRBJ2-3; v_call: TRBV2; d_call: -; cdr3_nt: TGTGCCAGCAGTGAATGGACAGATACGCAGTATTTT; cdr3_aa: CASSEWTDTQYF
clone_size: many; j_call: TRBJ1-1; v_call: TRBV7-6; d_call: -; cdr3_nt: TGTGCCAGCAGCCGCGGTAGGGACACTGAAGCTTTCTTT; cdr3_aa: CASSRGRDTEAFF
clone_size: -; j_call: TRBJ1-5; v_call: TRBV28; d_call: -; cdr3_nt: TGTGCCAGCAGTTTCGAGGGGCAGCCCTATCAGCCCCAGCATTTT; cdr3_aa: CASSFEGQPYQPQHF
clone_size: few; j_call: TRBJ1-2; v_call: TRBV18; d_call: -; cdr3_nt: TGTGCCAGCTCACGGGCCACGATTGGCTACACCTTC; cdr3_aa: CASSRATIGYTF
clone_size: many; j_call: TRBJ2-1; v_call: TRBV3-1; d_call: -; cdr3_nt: TGTGCCAGCAGCCGTAGCCAAAATGAGCAGTTCTTC; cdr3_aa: CASSRSQNEQFF
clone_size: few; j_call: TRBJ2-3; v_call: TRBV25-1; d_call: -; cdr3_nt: TGTGCCAGCAGTGGTCCCGCCGCTGATACGCAGTATTTT; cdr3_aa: CASSGPAADTQYF
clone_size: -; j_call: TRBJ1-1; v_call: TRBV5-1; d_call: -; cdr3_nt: TGCGCCAGCAGCCCGATTGCGGGACAACTGAACACTGAAGCTTTCTTT; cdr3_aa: CASSPIAGQLNTEAFF
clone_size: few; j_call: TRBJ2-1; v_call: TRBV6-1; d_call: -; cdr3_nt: TGTGCCAGCAGTTTTCCAAAAGCGGGCTCCTACAATGAGCAGTTCTTC; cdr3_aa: CASSFPKAGSYNEQFF
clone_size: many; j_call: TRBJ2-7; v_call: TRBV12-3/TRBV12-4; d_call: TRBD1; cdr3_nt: TGTGCCAGCAGTCCAGACAGGGTCTTGACGGGATCCGAGCAGTACTTC; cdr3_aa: CASSPDRVLTGSEQYF
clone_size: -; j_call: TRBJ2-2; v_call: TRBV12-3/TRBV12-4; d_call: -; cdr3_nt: TGTGCCAGCAGATCCGCCCAGGCCACCGGGGAGCTGTTTTTT; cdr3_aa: CASRSAQATGELFF
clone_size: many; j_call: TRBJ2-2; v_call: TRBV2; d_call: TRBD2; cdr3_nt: TGTGCCAGCAACCGGGGGGGACTAGCGGGATCCACCGGGGAGCTGTTTTTT; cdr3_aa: CASNRGGLAGSTGELFF
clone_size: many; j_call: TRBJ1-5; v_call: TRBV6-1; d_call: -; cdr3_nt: TGTGCCAGCCGCGGCTCGGGAGGTGGCCAGCCCCAGCATTTT; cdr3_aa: CASRGSGGGQPQHF
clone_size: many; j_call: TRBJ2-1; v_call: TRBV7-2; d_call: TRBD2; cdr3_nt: TGTGCCAGCAGCTCCGCGGGAGGGCCTTTGCTTTATGAGCAGTTCTTC; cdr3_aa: CASSSAGGPLLYEQFF
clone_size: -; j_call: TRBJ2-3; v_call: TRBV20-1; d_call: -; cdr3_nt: TGCAGTGCCACCCCTACTAACGGCACCACAGATACGCAGTATTTT; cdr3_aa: CSATPTNGTTDTQYF
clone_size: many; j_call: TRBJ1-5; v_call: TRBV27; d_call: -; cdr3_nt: TGTGCCAGCAGTCAATTCATCAGCAATCAGCCCCAGCATTTT; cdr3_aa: CASSQFISNQPQHF
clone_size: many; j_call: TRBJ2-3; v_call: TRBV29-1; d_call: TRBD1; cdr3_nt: TGCAGCGATTGGACAGGGGGCTTGACTAGCACAGATACGCAGTATTTT; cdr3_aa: CSDWTGGLTSTDTQYF